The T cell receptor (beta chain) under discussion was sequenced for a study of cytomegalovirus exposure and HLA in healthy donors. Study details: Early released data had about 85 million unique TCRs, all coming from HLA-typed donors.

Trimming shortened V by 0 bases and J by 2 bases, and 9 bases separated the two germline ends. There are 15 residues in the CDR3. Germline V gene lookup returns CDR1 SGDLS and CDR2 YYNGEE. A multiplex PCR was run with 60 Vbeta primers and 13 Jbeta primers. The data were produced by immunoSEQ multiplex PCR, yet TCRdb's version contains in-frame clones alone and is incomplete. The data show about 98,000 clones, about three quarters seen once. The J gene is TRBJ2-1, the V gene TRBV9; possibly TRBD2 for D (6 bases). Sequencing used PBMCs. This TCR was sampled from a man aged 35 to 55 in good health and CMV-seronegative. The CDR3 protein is CASSVAGGTYNEQFF. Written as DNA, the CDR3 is TGTGCCAGCAGCGTAGCTGGGGGGACCTACAATGAGCAGTTCTTC.